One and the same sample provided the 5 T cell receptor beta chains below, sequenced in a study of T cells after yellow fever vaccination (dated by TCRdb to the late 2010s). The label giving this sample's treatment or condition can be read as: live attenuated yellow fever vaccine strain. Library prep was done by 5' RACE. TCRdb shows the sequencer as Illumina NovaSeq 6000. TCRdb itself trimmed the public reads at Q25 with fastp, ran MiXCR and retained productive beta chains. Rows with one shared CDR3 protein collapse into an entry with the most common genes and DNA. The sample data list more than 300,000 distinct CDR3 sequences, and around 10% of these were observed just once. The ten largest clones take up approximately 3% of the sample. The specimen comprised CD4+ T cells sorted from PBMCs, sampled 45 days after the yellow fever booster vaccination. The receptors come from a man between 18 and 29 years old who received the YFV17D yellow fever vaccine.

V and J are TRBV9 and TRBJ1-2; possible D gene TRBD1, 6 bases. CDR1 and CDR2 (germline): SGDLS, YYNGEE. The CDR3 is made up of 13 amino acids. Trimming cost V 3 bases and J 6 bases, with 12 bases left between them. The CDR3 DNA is TGTGCCAGCAGCGCCCTGGGGGACAATGGCTACACCTTC. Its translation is CASSALGDNGYTF.

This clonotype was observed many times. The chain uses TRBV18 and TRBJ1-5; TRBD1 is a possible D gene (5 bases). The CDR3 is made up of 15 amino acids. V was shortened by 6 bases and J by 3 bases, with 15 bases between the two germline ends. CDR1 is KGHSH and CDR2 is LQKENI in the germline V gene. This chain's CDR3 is CASSTAGHHNQPQHF. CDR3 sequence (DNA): TGTGCCAGCTCCACCGCTGGACACCACAATCAGCCCCAGCATTTT.

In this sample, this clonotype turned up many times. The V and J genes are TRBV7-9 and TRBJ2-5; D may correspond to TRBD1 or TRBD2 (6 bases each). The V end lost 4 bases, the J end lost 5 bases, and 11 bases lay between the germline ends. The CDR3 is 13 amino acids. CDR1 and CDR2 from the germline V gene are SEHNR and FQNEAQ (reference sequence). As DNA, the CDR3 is TGTGCCAGCAGCTCCGGGGGCGGCGAGACCCAGTACTTC. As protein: CASSSGGGETQYF. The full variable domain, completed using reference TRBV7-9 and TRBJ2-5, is DTGVSQNPRHKITKRGQNVTFRCDPISEHNRLYWYRQTLGQGPEFLTYFQNEAQLEKSRLLSDRFSAERPKGSFSTLEIQRTEQGDSAMYLCASSSGGGETQYFGPGTRLLVL.

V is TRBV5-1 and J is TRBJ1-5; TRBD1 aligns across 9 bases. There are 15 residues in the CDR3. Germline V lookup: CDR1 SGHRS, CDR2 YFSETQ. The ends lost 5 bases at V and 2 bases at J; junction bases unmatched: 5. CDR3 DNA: TGCGCCAGCAGGCTAACAGGGGGCGGCAATCAGCCCCAGCATTTT. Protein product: CASRLTGGGNQPQHF.

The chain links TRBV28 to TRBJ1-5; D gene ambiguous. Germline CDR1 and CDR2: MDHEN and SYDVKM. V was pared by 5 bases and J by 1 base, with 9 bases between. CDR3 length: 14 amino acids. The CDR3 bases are TGTGCCAGCAGTCTTGGACGGAGCAATCAGCCCCAGCATTTT. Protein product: CASSLGRSNQPQHF.